These 6 T cell receptor beta chains originate from one sample sequenced in a study of T-cell reconstitution after alpha-beta-depleted transplantation in children. This sample's TCRbeta library carried unique molecular identifier barcodes. TCRdb redid the calling of the PCR reads with MiXCR, one entry per CDR3 protein. The repertoire has more than 300,000 distinct CDR3 sequences, around 16% of them found once; the top ten carry roughly 41%. This specimen was PBMCs, mostly from graft donor cells, taken 360 days after TCRalphabeta/CD19-depleted stem cell transplant. Every receptor here comes from a male patient under 10 years old who had a stem cell transplant for acute lymphoblastic leukemia, so the T cells may come from the graft donor.

V gene TRBV20-1 combines with J gene TRBJ2-6; 10 bases fit TRBD2. Trimming at V came to 6 bases and at J to 4 bases, leaving 12 bases not matched to a gene. The CDR3 totals 17 residues. Germline V gene data show CDR1 as DFQATT and CDR2 as SNEGSKA (reference sequence). CDR3 sequence: CSAQASGSYPGANVLTF. The CDR3 DNA sequence: TGCAGTGCCCAAGCTAGCGGGAGTTACCCCGGGGCCAACGTCCTGACTTTC.

The chain joins TRBV7-2 to TRBJ2-5; D tentatively fits TRBD1 or TRBD2 (5 bases each). Per germline, CDR1 SGHTA and CDR2 FQGNSA. Trimming shortened V by 0 bases and J by 3 bases, and 11 bases separated the two germline ends. CDR3 length: 15 residues. The CDR3 sequence: CASSLARGVEETQYF. The CDR3 DNA reads TGTGCCAGCAGCTTAGCGAGGGGTGTGGAAGAGACCCAGTACTTC.

This clonotype was picked up a small number of times. The DNA for the CDR3 is TGTGCCAGCAGTGATCTGCGGTGGGGACAGTGGGGGTCGGGGGAGCTGTTTTTT. It translates to CASSDLRWGQWGSGELFF. The chain employs TRBV6-1 and TRBJ2-2, with 7 bases lining up with TRBD1. This CDR3 region has 18 residues. CDR1 is MNHNS and CDR2 is SASEGT in the germline V gene. The V and J ends lost 3 bases and 8 bases, in that order; junction bases with no gene match: 18.

The V call is TRBV29-1, the J call TRBJ1-5; D perhaps matches TRBD1 (5 bases). The CDR3 totals 13 residues. The germline CDR1 and CDR2 sequences are SQVTM and ANQGSEA. The V end was cut by 4 bases, the J end by 5 bases, with 12 bases between. CDR3 DNA sequence: TGCAGCGTTGGGGGGGTTGGTGATCAGCCCCAGCATTTT. Protein: CSVGGVGDQPQHF. The entire variable domain, with the rest obtained from reference TRBV29-1 and TRBJ1-5, is as follows: SAVISQKPSRDICQRGTSLTIQCQVDSQVTMMFWYRQQPGQSLTLIATANQGSEATYESGFVIDKFPISRPNLTFSTLTVSNMSPEDSSIYLCSVGGVGDQPQHFGDGTRLSIL.

This clonotype has a handful of counts. J is TRBJ2-3 and V is TRBV7-9; D is possibly TRBD1 or TRBD2 (5 bases each). The CDR3 length is 13 residues. Between the trimmed V and J ends, which lost 2 bases and 8 bases, there was a span of 11 bases. The germline V gene encodes CDR1 SEHNR and CDR2 FQNEAQ (reference sequence). The CDR3 loop reads CASSLWGSRTQYF. The CDR3 region has the DNA TGTGCCAGCAGCTTATGGGGGTCTCGTACGCAGTATTTT.

The rearrangement links TRBV4-2 to TRBJ1-6; tentatively, D is TRBD1 (6 bases). This CDR3 has 18 amino acids. Germline V gives CDR1 LGHNA, CDR2 YNFKEQ. V was clipped by 0 bases and J by 5 bases, with 17 bases between them. The chain's CDR3 is CASSQDTARQADNSPLHF. The CDR3 DNA sequence: TGTGCCAGCAGCCAAGATACCGCTCGACAGGCCGATAATTCACCCCTCCACTTT.